This is a list of T cell receptor beta chains from one sample in a study of blood T cell repertoires in COVID-19. Here immunoSEQ multiplex PCR was the method, and the copy in TCRdb shows in-frame clones only, minus some. The sample lists around 400,000 clones, roughly nine tenths occurring once. The sequencing input was peripheral blood. Receptors originate from a man aged 40-50 years with acute or convalescent COVID-19. Each CDR3 is given with its conserved first and last residue. Each record gives: clone size, CDR3 length, J gene, D gene, V gene, CDR3 protein, CDR3 DNA. D genes are given only for firm matches. Size is stated for part of the rows, as once, few or many counts, or as a class when the clone is expanded.

abundance: .; len: 13; j_gene: TRBJ1-2; d_gene: TRBD1; v_gene: TRBV9; CDR3aa: CASSVAGGAGYTF; CDR3nt: TGTGCCAGCAGCGTAGCAGGGGGCGCGGGCTACACCTTC
abundance: .; len: 16; j_gene: TRBJ2-5; d_gene: .; v_gene: TRBV13; CDR3aa: CASSLGGGLDQETQYF; CDR3nt: TGTGCCAGCAGCTTAGGGGGGGGGCTGGACCAAGAGACCCAGTACTTC
abundance: .; len: 14; j_gene: TRBJ2-1; d_gene: TRBD1; v_gene: TRBV27; CDR3aa: CASSGPGGYNEQFF; CDR3nt: TGTGCCAGCAGTGGCCCAGGGGGTTACAATGAGCAGTTCTTC
abundance: .; len: 13; j_gene: TRBJ1-1; d_gene: TRBD1; v_gene: TRBV30; CDR3aa: CAWSRGRDTEAFF; CDR3nt: TGTGCCTGGAGTAGGGGGCGAGACACTGAAGCTTTCTTT
abundance: .; len: 12; j_gene: TRBJ2-2; d_gene: .; v_gene: TRBV12-3/TRBV12-4; CDR3aa: CASSSGSGELFF; CDR3nt: TGTGCCAGCAGCTCGGGGTCCGGGGAGCTGTTTTTT
abundance: .; len: 15; j_gene: TRBJ2-7; d_gene: TRBD1; v_gene: TRBV28; CDR3aa: CASSSPGTGGYEQYF; CDR3nt: TGTGCCAGCAGCTCACCCGGGACAGGGGGTTACGAGCAGTACTTC
abundance: .; len: 14; j_gene: TRBJ2-7; d_gene: TRBD2; v_gene: TRBV6-6; CDR3aa: CASTDGLAGDEQYF; CDR3nt: TGTGCCAGCACCGATGGACTAGCGGGAGACGAGCAGTACTTC
abundance: once; len: 16; j_gene: TRBJ1-6; d_gene: TRBD1; v_gene: TRBV30; CDR3aa: CAWSGTGTASNSPLHF; CDR3nt: TGTGCCTGGAGTGGAACCGGGACAGCTTCTAATTCACCCCTCCACTTT
abundance: .; len: 14; j_gene: TRBJ1-5; d_gene: .; v_gene: TRBV18; CDR3aa: CASSPLPTFQPQHF; CDR3nt: TGTGCCAGCTCACCACTACCTACGTTTCAGCCCCAGCATTTT
abundance: .; len: 13; j_gene: TRBJ2-7; d_gene: .; v_gene: TRBV18; CDR3aa: CASSRQPNYEQYF; CDR3nt: TGTGCCAGCTCACGACAACCAAACTACGAGCAGTACTTC
abundance: .; len: 15; j_gene: TRBJ1-3; d_gene: .; v_gene: TRBV4-3; CDR3aa: CASSQDEGGGNTIYF; CDR3nt: TGCGCCAGCAGCCAAGACGAGGGAGGTGGAAACACCATATATTTT
abundance: once; len: 14; j_gene: TRBJ1-1; d_gene: TRBD1; v_gene: TRBV5-1; CDR3aa: CASSLAIEGDRMLF; CDR3nt: TGCGCCAGCAGCTTGGCCATTGAAGGGGACAGAATGCTTTTT
abundance: once; len: 15; j_gene: TRBJ2-5; d_gene: TRBD1; v_gene: TRBV7-8; CDR3aa: CASSVGTGVAETQYF; CDR3nt: TGTGCCAGCAGCGTCGGGACAGGGGTAGCAGAGACCCAGTACTTC
abundance: .; len: 15; j_gene: TRBJ2-7; d_gene: .; v_gene: TRBV4-2; CDR3aa: CASSQLGEGSYEQYF; CDR3nt: TGTGCCAGCAGCCAGCTCGGGGAAGGATCCTACGAGCAGTACTTC
abundance: few; len: 15; j_gene: TRBJ2-3; d_gene: .; v_gene: TRBV15; CDR3aa: CATSWLQGNTDTQYF; CDR3nt: TGTGCCACCAGCTGGCTACAGGGTAACACAGATACGCAGTATTTT
abundance: .; len: 13; j_gene: TRBJ2-5; d_gene: TRBD2; v_gene: TRBV30; CDR3aa: CAWTSGVQETQYF; CDR3nt: TGTGCCTGGACTAGCGGGGTCCAAGAGACCCAGTACTTC
abundance: .; len: 14; j_gene: TRBJ1-1; d_gene: TRBD1; v_gene: TRBV5-8; CDR3aa: CASSSGTGNTEAFF; CDR3nt: TGTGCCAGCAGTTCCGGGACAGGGAACACTGAAGCTTTCTTT
abundance: .; len: 15; j_gene: TRBJ1-2; d_gene: .; v_gene: TRBV3-1/TRBV3-2; CDR3aa: CASSALQGNGYGYTF; CDR3nt: TGTGCCAGCAGCGCACTTCAGGGGAACGGCTATGGCTACACCTTC
abundance: .; len: 14; j_gene: TRBJ1-4; d_gene: .; v_gene: TRBV15; CDR3aa: CATSRDGRVKKLFF; CDR3nt: TGTGCCACCAGCAGAGATGGCAGGGTGAAAAAACTGTTTTTT
abundance: .; len: 14; j_gene: TRBJ2-7; d_gene: .; v_gene: TRBV3-1/TRBV3-2; CDR3aa: CASSHETVSYEQYF; CDR3nt: TGTGCCAGCAGCCATGAGACAGTCTCCTACGAGCAGTACTTC
abundance: many; len: 16; j_gene: TRBJ2-2; d_gene: TRBD2; v_gene: TRBV27; CDR3aa: CASSWSSGTPTGELFF; CDR3nt: TGTGCCAGCAGTTGGTCTAGCGGGACCCCCACCGGGGAGCTGTTTTTT
abundance: .; len: 14; j_gene: TRBJ1-2; d_gene: .; v_gene: TRBV5-6; CDR3aa: CASSLDQAMGGYTF; CDR3nt: TGTGCCAGCAGCTTGGATCAGGCAATGGGTGGCTACACCTTC
abundance: .; len: 18; j_gene: TRBJ2-7; d_gene: TRBD2; v_gene: TRBV5-1; CDR3aa: CASSLSLLSGRGSYEQYF; CDR3nt: TGCGCCAGCAGCTTGTCGTTACTTAGCGGGCGGGGATCCTACGAGCAGTACTTC
abundance: once; len: 16; j_gene: TRBJ1-6; d_gene: .; v_gene: TRBV5-1; CDR3aa: CASSLARGGYNSPLHF; CDR3nt: TGCGCCAGCAGCTTGGCCCGGGGGGGATATAATTCACCCCTCCACTTT
abundance: .; len: 15; j_gene: TRBJ1-4; d_gene: .; v_gene: TRBV6-5; CDR3aa: CASTAWGRANEKLFF; CDR3nt: TGTGCCAGCACTGCCTGGGGGCGCGCTAATGAAAAACTGTTTTTT
abundance: .; len: 13; j_gene: TRBJ1-2; d_gene: .; v_gene: TRBV30; CDR3aa: CAWSTRTAEGYTF; CDR3nt: TGTGCCTGGAGTACCCGTACAGCCGAGGGCTACACCTTC
abundance: .; len: 14; j_gene: TRBJ2-1; d_gene: .; v_gene: TRBV9; CDR3aa: CASSVDPVNNEQFF; CDR3nt: TGTGCCAGCAGCGTAGACCCAGTAAACAATGAGCAGTTCTTC
abundance: .; len: 17; j_gene: TRBJ1-5; d_gene: .; v_gene: TRBV15; CDR3aa: CATSRDDPSRGAQPQHF; CDR3nt: TGTGCCACCAGCAGAGATGATCCGAGCCGGGGAGCTCAGCCCCAGCATTTT
abundance: .; len: 16; j_gene: TRBJ2-3; d_gene: TRBD2; v_gene: TRBV9; CDR3aa: CASSVVSGRGTDTQYF; CDR3nt: TGTGCCAGCAGCGTAGTCAGCGGGAGGGGCACAGATACGCAGTATTTT
abundance: .; len: 17; j_gene: TRBJ2-3; d_gene: TRBD2; v_gene: TRBV7-6; CDR3aa: CASSLHEERELADTQYF; CDR3nt: TGTGCCAGCAGCTTACATGAGGAGCGGGAGTTGGCAGATACGCAGTATTTT
abundance: .; len: 17; j_gene: TRBJ2-1; d_gene: TRBD2; v_gene: TRBV6-2/TRBV6-3; CDR3aa: CASSYSVVTGGKNEQFF; CDR3nt: TGTGCCAGCAGTTACTCGGTCGTAACGGGGGGAAAAAATGAGCAGTTCTTC
abundance: .; len: 15; j_gene: TRBJ2-2; d_gene: TRBD2; v_gene: TRBV7-6; CDR3aa: CASTLAGGPLGELFF; CDR3nt: TGTGCCAGCACCTTAGCGGGGGGGCCCTTGGGGGAGCTGTTTTTT
abundance: .; len: 14; j_gene: TRBJ1-2; d_gene: .; v_gene: TRBV5-5; CDR3aa: CASSFYYGDYGYTF; CDR3nt: TGTGCCAGCAGCTTTTATTACGGAGACTATGGCTACACCTTC
abundance: .; len: 14; j_gene: TRBJ2-7; d_gene: TRBD1; v_gene: TRBV28; CDR3aa: CASSLGQATYEQYF; CDR3nt: TGTGCCAGCAGTTTAGGACAGGCTACCTACGAGCAGTACTTC
abundance: .; len: 16; j_gene: TRBJ1-2; d_gene: .; v_gene: TRBV4-3; CDR3aa: CASSQAPGDFGYGYTF; CDR3nt: TGCGCCAGCAGCCAAGCCCCAGGGGATTTTGGCTATGGCTACACCTTC
abundance: .; len: 15; j_gene: TRBJ1-6; d_gene: TRBD1; v_gene: TRBV9; CDR3aa: CASSVTGTANSPLHF; CDR3nt: TGTGCCAGCAGCGTAACCGGGACAGCAAATTCACCCCTCCACTTT
abundance: .; len: 21; j_gene: TRBJ2-3; d_gene: .; v_gene: TRBV18; CDR3aa: CASSPPLIPGLGHRVTDTQYF; CDR3nt: TGTGCCAGCTCACCACCTTTAATCCCCGGGTTGGGACATCGGGTGACAGATACGCAGTATTTT
abundance: .; len: 13; j_gene: TRBJ1-5; d_gene: .; v_gene: TRBV29-1; CDR3aa: CSAVTGPNQPQHF; CDR3nt: TGCAGCGCCGTGACAGGACCTAATCAGCCCCAGCATTTT
abundance: .; len: 22; j_gene: TRBJ2-1; d_gene: TRBD1; v_gene: TRBV19; CDR3aa: CASSSPRLGGQGAQSSYNEQFF; CDR3nt: TGTGCCAGTAGTTCACCCCGTTTAGGGGGACAGGGGGCCCAGAGCTCCTACAATGAGCAGTTCTTC
abundance: .; len: 14; j_gene: TRBJ1-2; d_gene: .; v_gene: TRBV5-1; CDR3aa: CASSRSSRRDGYTF; CDR3nt: TGCGCCAGCAGCCGGAGTTCCAGGAGGGATGGCTACACCTTC
abundance: .; len: 14; j_gene: TRBJ2-1; d_gene: TRBD1; v_gene: TRBV27; CDR3aa: CASRSGQPNNEQFF; CDR3nt: TGTGCCAGCAGATCGGGACAGCCAAACAATGAGCAGTTCTTC
abundance: .; len: 14; j_gene: TRBJ1-2; d_gene: .; v_gene: TRBV12-2; CDR3aa: CASRPTGVAYGYTF; CDR3nt: TGTGCAAGTCGACCAACAGGGGTAGCGTATGGCTACACCTTC
abundance: .; len: 14; j_gene: TRBJ2-7; d_gene: .; v_gene: TRBV7-6; CDR3aa: CASSLATDSYEQYF; CDR3nt: TGTGCCAGCAGCTTAGCGACAGACTCCTACGAGCAGTACTTC
abundance: .; len: 13; j_gene: TRBJ1-3; d_gene: .; v_gene: TRBV3-1/TRBV3-2; CDR3aa: CASSRGVGNTIYF; CDR3nt: TGTGCCAGCAGCCGCGGGGTTGGAAACACCATATATTTT
abundance: .; len: 17; j_gene: TRBJ2-2; d_gene: TRBD2; v_gene: TRBV5-1; CDR3aa: CASSLLTSGSMNGELFF; CDR3nt: TGCGCCAGCAGCTTGTTGACTAGCGGGAGTATGAACGGGGAGCTGTTTTTT
abundance: .; len: 15; j_gene: TRBJ1-5; d_gene: .; v_gene: TRBV5-1; CDR3aa: CASSLTGYSNQPQHF; CDR3nt: TGCGCCAGCAGCTTAACCGGTTATAGCAATCAGCCCCAGCATTTT
abundance: .; len: 14; j_gene: TRBJ1-6; d_gene: .; v_gene: TRBV3-1/TRBV3-2; CDR3aa: CASREQVGGSPLHF; CDR3nt: TGTGCCAGCAGAGAACAGGTGGGGGGTTCACCCCTCCACTTT
abundance: .; len: 12; j_gene: TRBJ1-1; d_gene: .; v_gene: TRBV11-2; CDR3aa: CASSFGNTEAFF; CDR3nt: TGTGCCAGCAGCTTCGGGAACACTGAAGCTTTCTTT
abundance: once; len: 16; j_gene: TRBJ2-7; d_gene: TRBD1; v_gene: TRBV5-4; CDR3aa: CASSRGQATLNYEQYF; CDR3nt: TGTGCCAGCAGCCGAGGACAGGCGACACTAAACTACGAGCAGTACTTC
abundance: .; len: 14; j_gene: TRBJ2-2; d_gene: .; v_gene: TRBV9; CDR3aa: CASSVGGKTGELFF; CDR3nt: TGTGCCAGCAGCGTAGGAGGGAAGACCGGGGAGCTGTTTTTT
abundance: .; len: 15; j_gene: TRBJ2-7; d_gene: .; v_gene: TRBV19; CDR3aa: CASSSNTGRPYEQYF; CDR3nt: TGTGCCAGTAGTTCCAATACAGGGCGCCCCTACGAGCAGTACTTC
abundance: .; len: 13; j_gene: TRBJ1-1; d_gene: TRBD1; v_gene: TRBV6-4; CDR3aa: CASSHRGNTEAFF; CDR3nt: TGTGCCAGCAGCCACAGGGGAAACACTGAAGCTTTCTTT
abundance: .; len: 15; j_gene: TRBJ1-2; d_gene: TRBD1; v_gene: TRBV5-4; CDR3aa: CASSLAWTGIYGYTF; CDR3nt: TGTGCCAGCAGCTTGGCCTGGACAGGGATCTATGGCTACACCTTC
abundance: .; len: 17; j_gene: TRBJ1-3; d_gene: .; v_gene: TRBV6-2/TRBV6-3; CDR3aa: CASSQTTTPSSGNTIYF; CDR3nt: TGTGCCAGCAGTCAAACGACGACACCGAGCTCTGGAAACACCATATATTTT
abundance: .; len: 13; j_gene: TRBJ1-5; d_gene: .; v_gene: TRBV10-3; CDR3aa: CAISESGGQPQHF; CDR3nt: TGTGCCATCAGTGAGTCCGGGGGTCAGCCCCAGCATTTT